A single sample gave rise to the 26 T cell receptor beta chains below, sequenced in a study of shared clonotypes between healthy human individuals. This table comes from immunoSEQ multiplex PCR, and its TCRdb copy is limited to in-frame clones, with some not included. The table lists 1.4 million or so clones, approximately 98.5% of them singletons. The sample comprised naive CD4+ T cells sorted from blood. This sample's subset: CD45RA+ positively selected. The receptor source for this set is a man in his thirties or forties in good health.

V gene TRBV18 combines with J gene TRBJ1-5, with D perhaps TRBD1 (5 bases). CDR1 is KGHSH and CDR2 is LQKENI in the germline V gene. With 4 bases removed from V and 5 bases from J, the gap between germline ends came to 6 bases. The CDR3 spans 12 residues. In DNA, the CDR3 is TGTGCCAGCTCACGGGACCATCAGCCCCAGCATTTT. Protein product: CASSRDHQPQHF. Complete variable domain (other parts from reference TRBV18 and TRBJ1-5): NAGVMQNPRHLVRRRGQEARLRCSPMKGHSHVYWYRQLPEEGLKFMVYLQKENIIDESGMPKERFSAEFPKEGPSILRIQQVVRGDSAAYFCASSRDHQPQHFGDGTRLSIL.

V usage is TRBV9 and J usage is TRBJ2-3; no firm D call. Germline V lookup: CDR1 SGDLS, CDR2 YYNGEE. This CDR3 spans 15 amino acids. V was shortened by 0 bases and J by 2 bases, with 10 bases between the two germline ends. The CDR3 sequence: CASSVGRPSTDTQYF. CDR3 coding DNA: TGTGCCAGCAGCGTAGGTCGCCCCTCCACAGATACGCAGTATTTT.

Turning to this clone: Other DNA sequences in this specimen translate into the identical CDR3. V is TRBV29-1 and J is TRBJ2-3; the D gene is possibly TRBD1 (6 bases). Deletions cut 4 bases from V and 0 bases from J, with 8 bases between. Per the germline V gene, CDR1 is SQVTM and CDR2 is ANQGSEA. This CDR3 comprises 13 residues. This chain's CDR3 is CSVGQGSTDTQYF. The CDR3 DNA reads as TGCAGCGTTGGGCAGGGGAGCACAGATACGCAGTATTTT.

The rearrangement links TRBV29-1 to TRBJ2-3, with 10 bases fitting TRBD1. The trim removed 7 bases at V and 1 base at J, leaving 8 bases unmatched. From germline, CDR1 is SQVTM and CDR2 ANQGSEA. CDR3 length: 15 residues. The CDR3 protein is CSAIWTGGGTDTQYF. For the CDR3, the DNA is TGCAGCGCCATATGGACAGGGGGGGGCACAGATACGCAGTATTTT.

This clone was observed once. This sample includes further DNA sequences coding for the same CDR3. The chain has TRBV5-6 and TRBJ2-1; no reliable D call. This CDR3 region has 15 residues. The germline V and J ends were trimmed by 1 base and 1 base, with 9 bases remaining between them. The V gene's germline CDR1 is SGHDT and CDR2 YYEEEE. The CDR3 DNA sequence: TGTGCCAGCAGCTTGCGCGGTGGATCCTACAATGAGCAGTTCTTC. Protein product: CASSLRGGSYNEQFF.

The genes are TRBV28 and TRBJ1-2, with D possibly TRBD1 on 6 matching bases. The V end was cut by 11 bases, the J end by 6 bases, with 16 bases between. Germline lookup yields CDR1 MDHEN and CDR2 SYDVKM. The CDR3 covers 12 residues. CDR3 residues: CALQGDVHGYTF. The DNA for the CDR3 is TGTGCCTTACAGGGTGACGTTCATGGCTACACCTTC.

The rearrangement links TRBV19 to TRBJ2-3; the match to TRBD2 covers 12 bases. The length of the CDR3 is 17 residues. Looked up from germline, CDR1 is LNHDA and CDR2 is SQIVND (reference sequence). The V gene end was trimmed by 5 bases and the J gene end by 5 bases; junction bases not matched to a gene: 11. The CDR3 DNA is TGTGCCAGTAGTCCCCGGCCTAGCGGGAGGGCAGGAGATACGCAGTATTTT. Translation: CASSPRPSGRAGDTQYF.

The rearrangement uses TRBV28 and TRBJ2-5, with 9 bases that match TRBD1. CDR1 is MDHEN, CDR2 SYDVKM, per germline. Losses at the gene ends were 4 bases for V and 5 bases for J; bases not matched to a gene: 5. The CDR3 length is 14 residues. The CDR3 DNA is TGTGCCAGCAGTTCCCCCGGGACAGGGGAGACCCAGTACTTC. It encodes CASSSPGTGETQYF.

The DNA for the CDR3 is TGTGCCAGCGGAGGAAAAAGCTCCTACAATGAGCAGTTCTTC. Translation: CASGGKSSYNEQFF. The chain is built from TRBV7-9 and TRBJ2-1, with D possibly TRBD2 on 5 matching bases. V gave up 8 bases and J gave up 0 bases, with 11 bases separating them. Germline CDR1 and CDR2: SEHNR and FQNEAQ (reference sequence). This CDR3 contains 14 residues.

Of note for this clone: This sample includes further DNA sequences coding for the same CDR3. The chain is built from TRBV5-1 and TRBJ2-5; D remains ambiguous. V was cut by 4 bases and J by 5 bases, with 6 bases left in between. This CDR3 has 11 amino acids. Germline CDR1 is SGHRS and CDR2 is YFSETQ. The CDR3 region is CASSPDETQYF. CDR3 sequence (DNA): TGCGCCAGCAGCCCTGATGAGACCCAGTACTTC.

The V and J genes are TRBV10-1 and TRBJ2-2; possibly TRBD1 or TRBD2 for D (5 bases each). Germline CDR1 WNHNN, CDR2 SYGVQD (reference sequence). Trimming left V 3 bases short and J 1 base short, with 9 bases between. The CDR3 extends over 15 amino acids. CDR3 sequence: CASSEGGQNTGELFF. In DNA, the CDR3 is TGCGCCAGCAGTGAAGGAGGACAGAACACCGGGGAGCTGTTTTTT.

The chain is built from TRBV9 and TRBJ2-7; D could derive from TRBD1 or TRBD2 (5 bases each). CDR1 and CDR2 (germline): SGDLS, YYNGEE. The germline V and J ends were trimmed by 0 bases and 5 bases, with 12 bases remaining between them. This CDR3 has 14 amino acids. As DNA, the CDR3 is TGTGCCAGCAGCGTAGACGGGACCTTTGACGAGCAGTACTTC. Its protein product is CASSVDGTFDEQYF.

This rearrangement joins TRBV4-1 to TRBJ2-7, with TRBD2 identical over 11 bases. The CDR3 has 16 residues. Germline V gives CDR1 MGHRA, CDR2 YSYEKL. V gave up 1 base and J gave up 2 bases; unmatched junction bases: 4. The DNA for the CDR3 is TGCGCCAGCAGCCAAGTTTTACTAGCGGGGGCCTACGAGCAGTACTTC. This gives the protein CASSQVLLAGAYEQYF.

The rearrangement links TRBV27 to TRBJ2-5; no clear D gene. V lost 3 bases to trimming and J lost 9 bases, with 14 bases between them. CDR3 length: 13 residues. The germline gives CDR1 MNHEY, CDR2 SMNVEV (reference sequence). The CDR3 nucleotides read TGTGCCAGCAGTTTCCGACCCTCTGCGGCCCAGTACTTC. Its translation: CASSFRPSAAQYF.

The rearrangement uses TRBV18 and TRBJ1-1; D is undetermined. This CDR3 is built from 16 residues. From germline, CDR1 is KGHSH and CDR2 LQKENI. The V and J ends lost 1 base and 0 bases respectively, with 12 bases between them. CDR3 DNA: TGTGCCAGCTCACCACGGTCGGTAGCGGTGAACACTGAAGCTTTCTTT. Its protein is CASSPRSVAVNTEAFF.

The chain uses TRBV6-1 and TRBJ2-7; no firm D call. The CDR3 totals 12 residues. The germline CDR1 and CDR2 sequences are MNHNS and SASEGT. V was shortened by 2 bases and J by 4 bases, with 6 bases between the two germline ends. DNA of the CDR3: TGTGCCAGCAGTGAATTAAATTACGAGCAGTACTTC. It translates to CASSELNYEQYF.

This chain links TRBV5-1 with TRBJ2-2; 7 bases fit TRBD2. Germline loops: CDR1 SGHRS, CDR2 YFSETQ. The CDR3 is 16 amino acids. V was clipped by 1 base and J by 0 bases; unmatched bases: 3. CDR3 sequence (DNA): TGCGCCAGCAGCTTGTTGCGGGAGACGAACACCGGGGAGCTGTTTTTT. It is translated as CASSLLRETNTGELFF.

The chain joins TRBV5-4 to TRBJ2-2; tentative D call: TRBD1 (6 bases). CDR3 length: 16 amino acids. Germline V gene lookup returns CDR1 SGHNT and CDR2 YYREEE (reference sequence). V was trimmed by 3 bases and J by 1 base, leaving 13 bases between them. The CDR3 sequence is CASSWGLQGNTGELFF. The DNA of the CDR3 is TGTGCCAGCAGCTGGGGGTTACAGGGGAACACCGGGGAGCTGTTTTTT.

This chain joins TRBV28 and TRBJ1-1; tentative D call: TRBD1 (5 bases). CDR1 and CDR2 (germline): MDHEN, SYDVKM. Trimming stripped 4 bases from V and 0 bases from J, with 9 bases between. The CDR3 has 14 residues. CDR3 nucleotides: TGTGCCAGCAGTTCGACACAGGTGAACACTGAAGCTTTCTTT. This encodes CASSSTQVNTEAFF. The full variable domain, its missing parts supplied by reference TRBV28 and TRBJ1-1, is DVKVTQSSRYLVKRTGEKVFLECVQDMDHENMFWYRQDPGLGLRLIYFSYDVKMKEKGDIPEGYSVSREKKERFSLILESASTNQTSMYLCASSSTQVNTEAFFGQGTRLTVV.

The V gene is TRBV5-1, the J gene TRBJ1-4, with TRBD1 matching over 7 bases. Looked up from germline, CDR1 is SGHRS and CDR2 is YFSETQ. CDR3 length equals 15 residues. The V gene end was trimmed by 4 bases and the J gene end by 7 bases; junction bases not matched to a gene: 10. DNA for the CDR3: TGCGCCAGCAGCGGAGCCGGGACAGCAAGTGAAAAACTGTTTTTT. Translation: CASSGAGTASEKLFF. The full variable domain, completed using reference TRBV5-1 and TRBJ1-4, is KAGVTQTPRYLIKTRGQQVTLSCSPISGHRSVSWYQQTPGQGLQFLFEYFSETQRNKGNFPGRFSGRQFSNSRSEMNVSTLELGDSALYLCASSGAGTASEKLFFGSGTQLSVL.

The CDR3 sequence: CSVEEGPETQYF. The CDR3 DNA reads as TGCAGCGTTGAAGAGGGGCCAGAGACCCAGTACTTC. J is TRBJ2-5 and V is TRBV29-1, with D tentatively TRBD1 (5 bases). The germline gives CDR1 SQVTM, CDR2 ANQGSEA. With 0 bases removed from V and 4 bases from J, the gap between germline ends came to 6 bases. The length of the CDR3 is 12 residues.

CDR3: CASSELPSPSGSYEQYF. CDR3 DNA: TGCGCCAGCAGTGAGCTCCCTTCCCCTAGCGGGAGTTACGAGCAGTACTTC. The chain recombines TRBV10-2 with TRBJ2-7; TRBD2 agrees at 10 bases. The CDR3 runs 17 residues. With 2 bases clipped from V and 4 bases from J, the junction kept 11 bases outside the gene matches. Germline V gene data show CDR1 as WSHSY and CDR2 as SAAADI.

V and J are TRBV29-1 and TRBJ1-1, with D unresolved. CDR3 length: 13 amino acids. V lost 5 bases to trimming and J lost 1 base, with 11 bases between them. Germline lookup yields CDR1 SQVTM and CDR2 ANQGSEA. The CDR3 DNA follows: TGCAGCGTTCCCGGACGATCGAACACTGAAGCTTTCTTT. Its translation is CSVPGRSNTEAFF.

This clone has a single count. The chain is built from TRBV5-1 and TRBJ2-1, with D maybe TRBD1 (6 bases). CDR1 SGHRS and CDR2 YFSETQ come from the germline V gene. V was cut by 1 base and J by 3 bases, with 11 bases left in between. This CDR3 has 15 residues. CDR3 nucleotide sequence: TGCGCCAGCAGCTTGCAGGGGATCTACTACAATGAGCAGTTCTTC. Translating it yields CASSLQGIYYNEQFF. Full variable domain (outside the CDR3, taken from reference TRBV5-1 and TRBJ2-1): KAGVTQTPRYLIKTRGQQVTLSCSPISGHRSVSWYQQTPGQGLQFLFEYFSETQRNKGNFPGRFSGRQFSNSRSEMNVSTLELGDSALYLCASSLQGIYYNEQFFGPGTRLTVL.

J is TRBJ1-2 and V is TRBV5-4; D might be TRBD1 (6 bases). The CDR3 consists of 13 residues. In germline, CDR1 is SGHNT, CDR2 YYREEE (reference sequence). Trimming left V 4 bases short and J 7 bases short, with 14 bases between. The CDR3 nucleotides read TGTGCCAGCAGCGGTACAGGGTTCTTTGGCTACACCTTC. Translating gives CASSGTGFFGYTF. The variable domain in full, with the rest retrieved from reference TRBV5-4 and TRBJ1-2, is ETGVTQSPTHLIKTRGQQVTLRCSSQSGHNTVSWYQQALGQGPQFIFQYYREEENGRGNFPPRFSGLQFPNYSSELNVNALELDDSALYLCASSGTGFFGYTFGSGTRLTVV.

This rearrangement joins TRBV9 to TRBJ2-7; a weak D match, TRBD1 (5 bases). V lost 1 base and J lost 3, with 20 bases in between. CDR1 is SGDLS, CDR2 YYNGEE, per germline. The CDR3 extends over 17 amino acids. CDR3 protein: CASSVKTQGFRCYEQYF. The CDR3 DNA reads as TGTGCCAGCAGCGTAAAAACCCAGGGATTTCGTTGCTACGAGCAGTACTTC.